Below are 8 T cell receptor beta chains sequenced from a single sample in a study of pediatric ulcerative colitis. Libraries were prepared by immunoSEQ multiplex PCR; TCRdb keeps only in-frame clonotypes and omits some of them. This table has 60,000 or so clones, 77% appearing once. The sample taken for sequencing was blood. The receptors originated from a boy aged 10-17 years with moderate ulcerative colitis.

This chain links TRBV7-3 with TRBJ2-7; D uncertain. V gave up 10 bases and J gave up 3 bases, with 1 base separating them. The V gene's germline CDR1 is SGHTA and CDR2 FQGTGA. CDR3 length: 8 amino acids. DNA of the CDR3: TGTGCCAACTACGAGCAGTACTTC. Amino acid sequence: CANYEQYF.

The rearrangement joins TRBV2 to TRBJ2-3; no clear D gene. CDR3 length: 14 amino acids. Trimming left V 8 bases short and J 0 bases short, with 12 bases between. In germline, CDR1 is SNHLY, CDR2 FYNNEI. The CDR3 loop reads CASASSASTDTQYF. The CDR3 DNA follows: TGTGCCAGCGCTTCCAGCGCTAGCACAGATACGCAGTATTTT.

The chain joins TRBV5-4 to TRBJ2-2, with a weak D call TRBD2 (6 bases). The germline V gene has CDR1 SGHNT and CDR2 YYREEE (reference sequence). CDR3 length: 16 residues. Trimming removed 4 bases from V and 3 bases from J, with 16 bases in between. The CDR3 nucleotides read TGTGCCAGCAGCCGGGGGAGTAGCGGTGACACCGGGGAGCTGTTTTTT. This encodes CASSRGSSGDTGELFF.

The chain is built from TRBV28 and TRBJ2-1, with 9 bases that match TRBD1. The CDR3 runs 16 residues. Looked up from germline, CDR1 is MDHEN and CDR2 is SYDVKM. Trimming removed 7 bases from V and 9 bases from J; junction bases left unmatched: 16. CDR3 region: CASTSPGQGIRGEQFF. The CDR3 DNA reads TGTGCCAGCACCTCTCCCGGACAGGGGATAAGGGGTGAGCAGTTCTTC.

The V call is TRBV7-9, the J call TRBJ2-1; TRBD2 agrees at 8 bases. Trimming removed 5 bases from V and 7 bases from J; junction bases left unmatched: 7. Germline V CDR1 and CDR2: SEHNR, FQNEAQ (reference sequence). The CDR3 loop spans 14 amino acids. CDR3 bases: TGTGCCAGCAGCGGGGGGCGGGAGGTGAATGAGCAGTTCTTC. It is translated as CASSGGREVNEQFF.

The gene calls are TRBV7-2 and TRBJ1-1; 11 nucleotides line up with TRBD1. The length of the CDR3 is 14 residues. V shed 3 bases, J shed 6 bases, and the junction held 3 bases outside the gene matches. The V gene's germline CDR1 is SGHTA and CDR2 FQGNSA. DNA of the CDR3: TGTGCCAGCAGCTTCCGGGACAGGGGGGCTGAAGCTTTCTTT. Translated, it gives CASSFRDRGAEAFF.

This rearrangement joins TRBV19 to TRBJ1-4; D unresolved. Germline assignment: CDR1 LNHDA and CDR2 SQIVND (reference sequence). The CDR3 loop spans 17 amino acids. The V end lost 7 bases, the J end lost 2 bases, and 20 bases lay between the germline ends. The CDR3 sequence is CASTLTGRERTNEKLFF. CDR3 nucleotide sequence: TGTGCCAGTACTCTTACTGGACGGGAACGGACTAATGAAAAACTGTTTTTT.

The J gene is TRBJ2-3, the V gene TRBV7-9; the D is unclear. This CDR3 contains 15 residues. Trimming left V 2 bases short and J 5 bases short, with 14 bases between. Germline CDR1 SEHNR, CDR2 FQNEAQ (reference sequence). The CDR3 nucleotides read TGTGCCAGCAGCTTAAGATCGACGCCTGAAGATACGCAGTATTTT. Translating gives CASSLRSTPEDTQYF.